Given below is one T cell receptor (beta chain) in context. Its antigen is unidentified. The entry originates in a study of human T cells and chemical hapten exposure. Time point reported: patch test 1, 2 weeks after DPC sensitization. Treatment of the sample: therapeutic diphenylcyclopropenone sensitization with weekly scalp DPC. Only after blood had been drawn was each patch test applied. This CDR3 contains 14 residues. Trimming removed 5 bases at V and 3 bases at J, with 13 bases between. The germline CDR1 and CDR2 sequences are MGHRA and YSYEKL. Study-level results: A positive correlation with patch test score was shown by PT1 expanded TCR counts. Expanded TCRs produced significantly more large CDR3 similarity clusters than controls did.

The library tagged individual cDNA molecules with unique molecular identifiers. From the RACE reads, TCRdb called clonotypes with MiXCR, one entry per CDR3 protein. This sample has about 120,000 distinct CDR3 sequences, with roughly 15% found just once. This chain connects TRBV4-1 to TRBJ1-1; D not certain. Source: whole blood, taken in connection with sensitization to the hapten diphenylcyclopropenone (DPC). The receptor comes from a man in his late teens or twenties with alopecia areata. Some clones in this sample may be carry-over from other donors' samples. The chain's CDR3 is CASSDGRADTEAFF. For the CDR3, the DNA is TGCGCCAGCAGCGATGGACGGGCGGACACTGAAGCTTTCTTT.